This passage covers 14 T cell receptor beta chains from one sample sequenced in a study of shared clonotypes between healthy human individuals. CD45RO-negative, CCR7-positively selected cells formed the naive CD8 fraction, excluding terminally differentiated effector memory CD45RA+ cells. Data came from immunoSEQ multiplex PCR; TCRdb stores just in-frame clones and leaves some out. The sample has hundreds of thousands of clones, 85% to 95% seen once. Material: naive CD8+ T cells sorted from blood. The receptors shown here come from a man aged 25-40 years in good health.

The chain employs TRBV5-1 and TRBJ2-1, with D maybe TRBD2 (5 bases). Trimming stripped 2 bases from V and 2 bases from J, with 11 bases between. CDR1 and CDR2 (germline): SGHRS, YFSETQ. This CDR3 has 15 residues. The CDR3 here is CASSFVSAPYNEQFF. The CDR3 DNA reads TGCGCCAGCAGCTTCGTTAGCGCCCCCTACAATGAGCAGTTCTTC. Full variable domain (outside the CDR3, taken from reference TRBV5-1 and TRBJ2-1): KAGVTQTPRYLIKTRGQQVTLSCSPISGHRSVSWYQQTPGQGLQFLFEYFSETQRNKGNFPGRFSGRQFSNSRSEMNVSTLELGDSALYLCASSFVSAPYNEQFFGPGTRLTVL.

CDR3 in DNA: TGTGCCAGCAGCTTATTCGTGGGATCAAGCTACGAGCAGTACTTC. Amino acid sequence: CASSLFVGSSYEQYF. This chain connects TRBV7-6 to TRBJ2-7, with D unresolved. The germline gives CDR1 SGHVS, CDR2 FNYEAQ. The V and J ends lost 2 bases and 3 bases respectively, with 14 bases between them. This CDR3 has 15 residues.

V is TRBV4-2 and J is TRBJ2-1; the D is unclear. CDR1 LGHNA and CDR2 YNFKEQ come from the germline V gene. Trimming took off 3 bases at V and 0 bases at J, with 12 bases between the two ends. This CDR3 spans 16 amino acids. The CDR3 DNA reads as TGTGCCAGCAGCCAGAATGTTTTAAGCTCCTACAATGAGCAGTTCTTC. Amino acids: CASSQNVLSSYNEQFF.

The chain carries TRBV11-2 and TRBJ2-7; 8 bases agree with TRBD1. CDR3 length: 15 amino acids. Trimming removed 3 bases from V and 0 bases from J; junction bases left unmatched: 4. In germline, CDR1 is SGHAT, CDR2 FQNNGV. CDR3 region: CASSFGTGSSYEQYF. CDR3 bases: TGTGCCAGCAGCTTCGGGACAGGAAGCTCCTACGAGCAGTACTTC.

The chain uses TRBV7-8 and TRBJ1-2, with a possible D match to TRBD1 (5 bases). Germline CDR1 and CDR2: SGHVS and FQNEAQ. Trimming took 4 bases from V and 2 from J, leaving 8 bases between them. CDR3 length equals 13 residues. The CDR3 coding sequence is TGTGCCAGCAGCTCGGACAAGAACTATGGCTACACCTTC. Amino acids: CASSSDKNYGYTF.

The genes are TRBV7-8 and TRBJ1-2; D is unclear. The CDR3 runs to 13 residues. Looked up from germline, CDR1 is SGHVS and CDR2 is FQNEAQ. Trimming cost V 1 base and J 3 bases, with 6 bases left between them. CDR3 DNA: TGTGCCAGCAGCTTAGGGGATTACTATGGCTACACCTTC. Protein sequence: CASSLGDYYGYTF.

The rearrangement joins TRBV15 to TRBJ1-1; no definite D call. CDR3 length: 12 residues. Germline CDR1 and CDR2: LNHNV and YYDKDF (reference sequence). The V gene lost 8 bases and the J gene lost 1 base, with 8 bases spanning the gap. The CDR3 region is CATGWGNTEAFF. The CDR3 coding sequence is TGTGCCACCGGGTGGGGGAACACTGAAGCTTTCTTT. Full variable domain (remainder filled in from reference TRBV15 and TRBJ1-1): DAMVIQNPRYQVTQFGKPVTLSCSQTLNHNVMYWYQQKSSQAPKLLFHYYDKDFNNEADTPDNFQSRRPNTSFCFLDIRSPGLGDTAMYLCATGWGNTEAFFGQGTRLTVV.

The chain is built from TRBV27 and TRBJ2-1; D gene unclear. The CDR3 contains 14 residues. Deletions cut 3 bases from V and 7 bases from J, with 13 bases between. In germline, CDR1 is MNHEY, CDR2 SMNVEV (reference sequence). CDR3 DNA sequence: TGTGCCAGCAGTTTCGGAAGCCCTGAAAATGAGCAGTTCTTC. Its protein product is CASSFGSPENEQFF.

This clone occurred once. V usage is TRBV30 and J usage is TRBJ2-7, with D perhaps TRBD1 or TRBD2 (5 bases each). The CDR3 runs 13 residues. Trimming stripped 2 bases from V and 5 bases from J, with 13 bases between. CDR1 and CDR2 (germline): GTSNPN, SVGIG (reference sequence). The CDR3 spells CAWSLGVPDEQYF. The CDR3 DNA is TGTGCCTGGAGTTTGGGGGTACCCGACGAGCAGTACTTC.

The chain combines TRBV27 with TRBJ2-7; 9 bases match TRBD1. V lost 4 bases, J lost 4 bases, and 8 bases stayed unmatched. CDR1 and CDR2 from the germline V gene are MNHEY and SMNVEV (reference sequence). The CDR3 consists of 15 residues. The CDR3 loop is CASSYAGTGTYEQYF. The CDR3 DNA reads TGTGCCAGCAGTTATGCCGGGACAGGGACGTACGAGCAGTACTTC.

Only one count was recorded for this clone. In DNA, the CDR3 is TGTGCCAGCAGTTTAGTGGCAGATAATAGCAATCAGCCCCAGCATTTT. It yields the protein CASSLVADNSNQPQHF. The chain is built from TRBV27 and TRBJ1-5; D remains ambiguous. The V gene lost 2 bases and the J gene lost 0 bases, with 11 bases spanning the gap. This CDR3 region has 16 residues. Germline V gene lookup returns CDR1 MNHEY and CDR2 SMNVEV (reference sequence).

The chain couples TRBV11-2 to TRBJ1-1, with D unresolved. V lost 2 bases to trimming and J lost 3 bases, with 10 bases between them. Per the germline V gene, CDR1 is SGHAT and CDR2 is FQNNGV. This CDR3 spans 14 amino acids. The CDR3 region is CASSLLARYTEAFF. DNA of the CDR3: TGTGCCAGCAGCTTACTGGCCAGATACACTGAAGCTTTCTTT.

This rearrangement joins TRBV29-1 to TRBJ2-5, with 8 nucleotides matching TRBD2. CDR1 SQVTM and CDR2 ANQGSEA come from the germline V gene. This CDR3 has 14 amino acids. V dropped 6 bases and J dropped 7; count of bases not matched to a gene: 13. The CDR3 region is CSVDPLAGPVTQYF. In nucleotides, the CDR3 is TGCAGCGTCGATCCTTTAGCGGGACCGGTGACCCAGTACTTC.

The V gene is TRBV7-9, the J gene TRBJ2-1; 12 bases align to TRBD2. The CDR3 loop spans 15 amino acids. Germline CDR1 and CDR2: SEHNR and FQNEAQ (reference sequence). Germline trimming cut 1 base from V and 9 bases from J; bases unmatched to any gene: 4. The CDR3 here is CASSLGLAGDGEQFF. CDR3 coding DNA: TGTGCCAGCAGCTTAGGACTAGCGGGAGATGGTGAGCAGTTCTTC.